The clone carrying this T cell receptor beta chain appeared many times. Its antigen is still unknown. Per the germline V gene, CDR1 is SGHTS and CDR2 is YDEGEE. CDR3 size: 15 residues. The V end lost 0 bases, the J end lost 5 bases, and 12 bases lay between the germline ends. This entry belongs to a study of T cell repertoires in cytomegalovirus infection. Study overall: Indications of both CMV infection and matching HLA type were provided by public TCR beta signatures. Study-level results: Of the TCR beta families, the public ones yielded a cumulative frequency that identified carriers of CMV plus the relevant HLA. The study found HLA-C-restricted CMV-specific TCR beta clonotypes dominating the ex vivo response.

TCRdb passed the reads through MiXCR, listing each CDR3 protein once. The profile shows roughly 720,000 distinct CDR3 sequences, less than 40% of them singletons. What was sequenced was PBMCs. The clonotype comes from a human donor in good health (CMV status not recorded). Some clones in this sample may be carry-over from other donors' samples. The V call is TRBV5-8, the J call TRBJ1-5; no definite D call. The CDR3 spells CASSLDGGVDQPQHF. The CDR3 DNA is TGTGCCAGCAGCTTGGACGGAGGAGTCGATCAGCCCCAGCATTTT.